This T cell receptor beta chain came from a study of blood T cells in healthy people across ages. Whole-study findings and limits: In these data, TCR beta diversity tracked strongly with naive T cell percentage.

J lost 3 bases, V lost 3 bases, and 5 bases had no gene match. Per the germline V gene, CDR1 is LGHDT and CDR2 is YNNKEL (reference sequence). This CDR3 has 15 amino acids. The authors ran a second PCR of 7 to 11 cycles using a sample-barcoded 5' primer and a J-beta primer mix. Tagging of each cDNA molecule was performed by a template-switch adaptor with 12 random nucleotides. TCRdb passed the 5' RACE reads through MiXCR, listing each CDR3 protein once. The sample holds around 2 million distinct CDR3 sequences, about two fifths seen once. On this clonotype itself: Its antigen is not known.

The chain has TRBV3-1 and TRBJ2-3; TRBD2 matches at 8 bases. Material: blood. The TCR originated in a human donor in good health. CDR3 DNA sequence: TGTGCCAGCAGCCAGAGAGCGGGGGCAACAGATACGCAGTATTTT. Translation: CASSQRAGATDTQYF.